The T cell receptor beta chain under discussion was sequenced for a study of cytomegalovirus exposure and HLA in healthy donors. Comment on this clone: As yet, its antigen is unknown.

Amplification used 60 Vbeta primers and 13 Jbeta primers. Under the authors' procedure: Roughly 11 million of the roughly 80 million unique TCR beta chains counted in a later analysis were shared. The method was immunoSEQ multiplex PCR; TCRdb's version includes in-frame clones alone and lacks a portion of them. V and J calls and clone size come straight from that table; D and trimming were deduced from the DNA. Among some 96,000 clones listed, 64% were seen once. Whole-study findings and limits: In a later analysis, the majority of CMV-associated beta chains seemingly showed HLA restriction. The majority of TCR sequences were rare, yet some public TCRs appeared in many donors.

The receptor was derived from a man between 60 and 75 years old in good health and CMV-seronegative. Sequenced material: PBMCs.

The CDR3 sequence: CASSIDQVTRRLFF. In DNA form, the CDR3 reads TGTGCCAGTAGTATAGATCAGGTTACGCGACGACTGTTTTTT. The chain couples TRBV19 to TRBJ1-4; D unclear. The V end lost 0 bases, the J end lost 13 bases, and 15 bases lay between the germline ends. The CDR3 has 14 amino acids. The germline V gene encodes CDR1 LNHDA and CDR2 SQIVND (reference sequence).